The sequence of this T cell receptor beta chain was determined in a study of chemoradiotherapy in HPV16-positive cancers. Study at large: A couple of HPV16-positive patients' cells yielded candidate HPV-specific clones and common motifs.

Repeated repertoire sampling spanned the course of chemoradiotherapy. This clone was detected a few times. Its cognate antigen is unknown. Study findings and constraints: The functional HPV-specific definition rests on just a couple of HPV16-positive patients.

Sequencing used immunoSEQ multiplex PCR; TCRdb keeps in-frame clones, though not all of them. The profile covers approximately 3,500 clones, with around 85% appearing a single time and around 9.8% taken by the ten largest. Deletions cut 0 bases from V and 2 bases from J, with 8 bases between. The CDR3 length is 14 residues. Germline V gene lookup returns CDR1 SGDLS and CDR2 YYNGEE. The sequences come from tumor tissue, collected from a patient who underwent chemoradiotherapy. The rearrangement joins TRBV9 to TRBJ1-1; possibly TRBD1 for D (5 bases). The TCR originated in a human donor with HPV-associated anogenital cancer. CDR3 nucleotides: TGTGCCAGCAGCGTAGGCGGGGCTAACACTGAAGCTTTCTTT. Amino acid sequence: CASSVGGANTEAFF.